The 5 T cell receptor beta chains below were found in one sample sequenced in a study of cytomegalovirus exposure and HLA in healthy donors. The study ran its PCR with 60 Vbeta and 13 Jbeta primers. Produced via immunoSEQ multiplex PCR; TCRdb's table is partial and in-frame only. The sample totals 55,000 or so clones. The specimen sequenced was PBMCs. All receptors come from a woman younger than 45 in good health and CMV-seropositive.

This chain links TRBV25-1 with TRBJ2-2, with a possible D match to TRBD1 (5 bases). V dropped 10 bases and J dropped 6 bases, with 18 bases sitting between them. CDR1 is MGHDK, CDR2 SYGVNS, per germline. The CDR3 consists of 14 residues. Here the CDR3 reads CANTITGSPGELFF. The CDR3 DNA sequence: TGTGCCAACACAATTACAGGTTCCCCCGGGGAGCTGTTTTTT.

The V and J genes are TRBV2 and TRBJ2-1; D is possibly TRBD1 (6 bases). CDR1 SNHLY and CDR2 FYNNEI come from the germline V gene. CDR3 length equals 14 residues. V lost 8 bases and J lost 3, with 14 bases in between. CDR3 sequence reads: CASGAGEVYNEQFF. In DNA form, the CDR3 reads TGTGCCAGCGGGGCAGGGGAAGTCTACAATGAGCAGTTCTTC.

The chain joins TRBV5-6 to TRBJ1-4, with a weak D call TRBD1 (6 bases). The V end was cut by 4 bases, the J end by 7 bases, with 17 bases between. The CDR3 runs to 15 residues. In germline, CDR1 is SGHDT, CDR2 YYEEEE. CDR3: CASSPRGGAIEKLFF. The CDR3 nucleotides are TGTGCCAGCAGCCCTCGGGGGGGGGCAATTGAAAAACTGTTTTTT.

The V gene is TRBV19, the J gene TRBJ1-2, with D maybe TRBD1 (6 bases). CDR3 length equals 14 residues. V lost 6 bases, J lost 1 base, and 12 bases lay in between. The germline V gene has CDR1 LNHDA and CDR2 SQIVND (reference sequence). CDR3 loop: CASRATGSNYGYTF. Written as DNA, the CDR3 is TGTGCCAGTAGGGCTACAGGGAGTAACTATGGCTACACCTTC.

The chain is built from TRBV25-1 and TRBJ2-1; 13 nucleotides match TRBD2. CDR3 length equals 15 residues. From germline, CDR1 is MGHDK and CDR2 SYGVNS. Germline trimming cut 6 bases from V and 9 bases from J; bases unmatched to any gene: 8. The CDR3 loop is CASRGRLAGGSEQFF. The CDR3 coding sequence is TGTGCCAGCAGGGGACGACTAGCGGGAGGTTCTGAGCAGTTCTTC.